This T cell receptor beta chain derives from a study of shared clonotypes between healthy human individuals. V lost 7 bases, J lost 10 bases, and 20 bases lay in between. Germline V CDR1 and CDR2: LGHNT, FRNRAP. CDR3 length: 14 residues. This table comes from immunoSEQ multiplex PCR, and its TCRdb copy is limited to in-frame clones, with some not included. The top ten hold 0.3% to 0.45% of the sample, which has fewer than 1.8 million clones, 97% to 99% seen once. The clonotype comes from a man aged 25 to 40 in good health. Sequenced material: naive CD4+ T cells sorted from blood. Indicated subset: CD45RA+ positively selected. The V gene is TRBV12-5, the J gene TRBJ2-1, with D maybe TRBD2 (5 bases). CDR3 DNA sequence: TGTGCTAGTGCCCAGGAGGTCGCGGTAGAGGAGCAGTTCTTC. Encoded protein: CASAQEVAVEEQFF.